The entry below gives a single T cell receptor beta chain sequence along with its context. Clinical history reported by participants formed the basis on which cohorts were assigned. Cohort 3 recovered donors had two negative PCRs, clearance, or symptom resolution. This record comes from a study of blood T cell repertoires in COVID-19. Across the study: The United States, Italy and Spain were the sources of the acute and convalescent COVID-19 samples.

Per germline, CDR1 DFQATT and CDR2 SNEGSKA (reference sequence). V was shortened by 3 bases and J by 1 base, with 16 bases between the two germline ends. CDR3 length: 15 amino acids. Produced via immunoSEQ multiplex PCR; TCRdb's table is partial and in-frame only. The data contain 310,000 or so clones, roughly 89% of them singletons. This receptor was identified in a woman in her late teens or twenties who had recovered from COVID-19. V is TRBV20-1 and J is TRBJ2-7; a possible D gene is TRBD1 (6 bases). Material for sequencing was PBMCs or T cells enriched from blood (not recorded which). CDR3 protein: CSASSGGLTSYEQYF. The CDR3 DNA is TGCAGTGCTAGTTCTGGGGGCCTCACATCCTACGAGCAGTACTTC.